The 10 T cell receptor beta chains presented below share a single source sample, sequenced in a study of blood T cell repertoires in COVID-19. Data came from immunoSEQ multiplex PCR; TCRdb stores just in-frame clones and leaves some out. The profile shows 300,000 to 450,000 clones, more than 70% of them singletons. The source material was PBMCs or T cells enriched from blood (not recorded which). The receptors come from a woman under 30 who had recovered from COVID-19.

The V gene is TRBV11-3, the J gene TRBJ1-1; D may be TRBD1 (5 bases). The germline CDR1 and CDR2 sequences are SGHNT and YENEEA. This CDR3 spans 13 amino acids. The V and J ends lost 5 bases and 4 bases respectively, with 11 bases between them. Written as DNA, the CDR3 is TGTGCCAGCAGCCTAGGGACTTCCACTGAAGCTTTCTTT. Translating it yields CASSLGTSTEAFF.

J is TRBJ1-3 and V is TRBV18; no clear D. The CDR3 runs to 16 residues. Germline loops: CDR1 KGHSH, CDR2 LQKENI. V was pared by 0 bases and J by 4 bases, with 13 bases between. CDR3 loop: CASSPPRREPGNTIYF. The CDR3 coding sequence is TGTGCCAGCTCACCACCGCGTCGGGAACCAGGAAACACCATATATTTT.

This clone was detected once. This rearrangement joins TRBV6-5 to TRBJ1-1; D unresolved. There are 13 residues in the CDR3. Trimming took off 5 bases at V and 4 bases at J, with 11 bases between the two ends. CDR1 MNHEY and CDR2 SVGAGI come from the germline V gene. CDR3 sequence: CASSIRISTEAFF. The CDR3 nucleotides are TGTGCCAGCAGTATCAGGATAAGCACTGAAGCTTTCTTT.

The CDR3: CASSLSGEWSFF. For the CDR3, the DNA is TGTGCCAGCAGTTTAAGTGGAGAGTGGTCTTTCTTT. The V and J genes are TRBV12-3 or TRBV12-4 and TRBJ1-1; D is unresolved. The V end lost 2 bases, the J end lost 12 bases, and 13 bases lay between the germline ends. The length of the CDR3 is 12 residues.

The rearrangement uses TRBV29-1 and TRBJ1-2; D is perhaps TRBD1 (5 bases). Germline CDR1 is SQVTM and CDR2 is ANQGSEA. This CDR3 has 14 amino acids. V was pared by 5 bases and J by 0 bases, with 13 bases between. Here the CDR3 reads CSVTAGGANYGYTF. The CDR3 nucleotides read TGCAGCGTTACCGCGGGGGGAGCTAACTATGGCTACACCTTC.

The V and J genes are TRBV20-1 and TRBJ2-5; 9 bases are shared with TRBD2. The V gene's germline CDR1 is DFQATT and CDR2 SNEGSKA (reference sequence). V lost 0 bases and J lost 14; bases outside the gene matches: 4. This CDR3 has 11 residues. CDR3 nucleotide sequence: TGCAGTGCTAGAGATAGCGGGGGATTTTACTTC. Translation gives CSARDSGGFYF.

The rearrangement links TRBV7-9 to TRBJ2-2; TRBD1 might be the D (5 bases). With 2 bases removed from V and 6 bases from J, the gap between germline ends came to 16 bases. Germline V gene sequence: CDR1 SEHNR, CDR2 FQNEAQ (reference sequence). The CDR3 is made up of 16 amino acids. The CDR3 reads CASSLIDSRVPGELFF. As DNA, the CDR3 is TGTGCCAGCAGCTTAATAGACAGCCGGGTTCCCGGGGAGCTGTTTTTT.

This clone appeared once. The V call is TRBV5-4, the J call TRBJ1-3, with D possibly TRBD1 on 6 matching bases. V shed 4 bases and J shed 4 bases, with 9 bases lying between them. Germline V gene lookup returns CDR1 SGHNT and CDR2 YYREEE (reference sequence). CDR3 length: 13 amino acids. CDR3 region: CASSRGSGNTIYF. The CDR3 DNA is TGTGCCAGCAGCAGGGGGAGCGGAAACACCATATATTTT. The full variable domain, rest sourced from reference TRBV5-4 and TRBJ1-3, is ETGVTQSPTHLIKTRGQQVTLRCSSQSGHNTVSWYQQALGQGPQFIFQYYREEENGRGNFPPRFSGLQFPNYSSELNVNALELDDSALYLCASSRGSGNTIYFGEGSWLTVV.

CDR3 residues: CSASKVGGVSEQYF. The CDR3 DNA reads TGCAGTGCTAGTAAGGTAGGGGGAGTCTCCGAGCAGTACTTC. The V call is TRBV20-1, the J call TRBJ2-7, with a possible D match to TRBD1 (6 bases). Germline lookup yields CDR1 DFQATT and CDR2 SNEGSKA (reference sequence). CDR3 length equals 14 residues. Trimming shortened V by 3 bases and J by 6 bases, and 18 bases separated the two germline ends.

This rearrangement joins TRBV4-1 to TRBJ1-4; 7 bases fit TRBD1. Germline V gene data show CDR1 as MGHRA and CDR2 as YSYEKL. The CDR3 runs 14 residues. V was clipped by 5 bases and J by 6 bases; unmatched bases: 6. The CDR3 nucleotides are TGCGCCAGCAGCACCCGGACAGGTTATGAAAAACTGTTTTTT. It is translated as CASSTRTGYEKLFF.